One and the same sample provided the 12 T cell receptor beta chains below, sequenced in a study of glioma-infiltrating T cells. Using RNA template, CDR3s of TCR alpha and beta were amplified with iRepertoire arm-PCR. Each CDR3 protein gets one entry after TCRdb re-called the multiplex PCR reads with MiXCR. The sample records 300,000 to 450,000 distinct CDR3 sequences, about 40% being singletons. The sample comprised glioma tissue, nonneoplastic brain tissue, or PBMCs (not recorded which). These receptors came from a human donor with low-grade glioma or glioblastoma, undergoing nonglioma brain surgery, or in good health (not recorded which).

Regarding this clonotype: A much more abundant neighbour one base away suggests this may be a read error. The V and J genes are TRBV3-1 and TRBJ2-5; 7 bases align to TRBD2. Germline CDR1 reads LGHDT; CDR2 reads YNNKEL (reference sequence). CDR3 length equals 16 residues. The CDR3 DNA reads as TGTACCAGCAGCCAAGGGCTCGCGGGAGTACAAGAGACCCAGTACTTC. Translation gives CTSSQGLAGVQETQYF.

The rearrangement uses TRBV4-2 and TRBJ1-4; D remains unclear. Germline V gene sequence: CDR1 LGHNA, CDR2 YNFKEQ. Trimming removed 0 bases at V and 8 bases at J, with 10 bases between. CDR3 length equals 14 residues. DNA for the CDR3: TGTGCCAGCAGCCAAGATCCCGGGCGAGAAAAACTGTTTTTT. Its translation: CASSQDPGREKLFF.

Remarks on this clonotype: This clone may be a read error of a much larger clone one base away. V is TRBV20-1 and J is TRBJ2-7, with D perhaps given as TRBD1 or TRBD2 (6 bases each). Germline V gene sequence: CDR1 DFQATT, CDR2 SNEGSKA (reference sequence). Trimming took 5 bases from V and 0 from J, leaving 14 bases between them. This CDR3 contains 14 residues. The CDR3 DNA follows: TGCAGTGCTGGGGGGCTAGCGCGCTCCTACGAGCAGTACTTC. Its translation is CSAGGLARSYEQYF.

Here the CDR3 reads CASSVGLAGGSETQYF. CDR3 nucleotide sequence: TGTGCCAGCAGCGTAGGACTAGCGGGAGGATCAGAGACCCAGTACTTC. The chain couples TRBV7-2 to TRBJ2-5; 14 bases align to TRBD2. The CDR3 has 16 residues. The ends lost 5 bases at V and 4 bases at J; junction bases unmatched: 6. Looked up from germline, CDR1 is SGHTA and CDR2 is FQGNSA.

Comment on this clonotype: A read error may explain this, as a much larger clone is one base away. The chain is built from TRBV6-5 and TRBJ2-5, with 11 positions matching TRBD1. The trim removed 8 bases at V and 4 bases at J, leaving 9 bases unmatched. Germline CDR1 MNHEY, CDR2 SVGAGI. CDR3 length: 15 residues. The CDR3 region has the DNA TGTGCCAGCGCCTTAGGGACAGGGGGTTTAGAGACCCAGTACTTC. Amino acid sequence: CASALGTGGLETQYF.

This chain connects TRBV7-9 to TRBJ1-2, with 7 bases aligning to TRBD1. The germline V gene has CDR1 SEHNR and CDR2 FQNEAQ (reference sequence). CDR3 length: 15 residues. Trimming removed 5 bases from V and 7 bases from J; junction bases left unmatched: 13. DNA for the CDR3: TGTGCCAGCAGCCCACCGACAGGGACTCTTTCTGGCTACACCTTC. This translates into CASSPPTGTLSGYTF.

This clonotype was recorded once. CDR3 protein: CASSLAGGPITGELFF. The DNA of the CDR3 is TGTGCCAGCAGCTTAGCGGGAGGGCCGATCACCGGGGAGCTGTTTTTT. The rearrangement joins TRBV7-2 to TRBJ2-2, with TRBD2 matching over 7 bases. The germline V gene has CDR1 SGHTA and CDR2 FQGNSA. The trim removed 0 bases at V and 4 bases at J, leaving 5 bases unmatched. This CDR3 is 16 amino acids long.

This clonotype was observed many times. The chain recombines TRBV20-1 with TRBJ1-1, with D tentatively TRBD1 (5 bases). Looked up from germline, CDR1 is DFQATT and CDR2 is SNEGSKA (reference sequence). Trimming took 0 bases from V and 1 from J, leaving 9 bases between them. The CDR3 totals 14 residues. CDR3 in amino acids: CSAREGRANTEAFF. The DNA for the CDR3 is TGCAGTGCTAGAGAGGGCAGGGCGAACACTGAAGCTTTCTTT.

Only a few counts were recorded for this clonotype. The CDR3 is CSARGVLWEAFF. The CDR3 DNA reads TGCAGTGCTAGAGGGGTCCTCTGGGAAGCTTTCTTT. The gene calls are TRBV20-1 and TRBJ1-1, with D unresolved. V dropped 1 base and J dropped 8 bases, with 11 bases sitting between them. CDR1 DFQATT and CDR2 SNEGSKA come from the germline V gene (reference sequence). The CDR3 has 12 amino acids.

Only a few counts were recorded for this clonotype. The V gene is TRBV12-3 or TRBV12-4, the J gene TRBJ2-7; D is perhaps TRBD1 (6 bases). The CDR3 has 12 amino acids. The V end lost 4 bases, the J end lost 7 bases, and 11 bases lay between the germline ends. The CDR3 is CASSSLQGEQYF. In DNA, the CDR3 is TGTGCCAGCAGTTCCCTCCAGGGGGAGCAGTACTTC.

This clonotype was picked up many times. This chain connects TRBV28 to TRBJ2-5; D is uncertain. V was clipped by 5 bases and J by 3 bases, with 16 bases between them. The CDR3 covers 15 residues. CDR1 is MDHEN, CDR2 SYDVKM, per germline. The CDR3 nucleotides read TGTGCCAGCAGTCCCCTACAACACGTCGAAGAGACCCAGTACTTC. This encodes CASSPLQHVEETQYF.

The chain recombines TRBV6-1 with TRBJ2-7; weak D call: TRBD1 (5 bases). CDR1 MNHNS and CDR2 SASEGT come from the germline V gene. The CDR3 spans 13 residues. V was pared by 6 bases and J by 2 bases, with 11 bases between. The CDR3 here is CASRQGATYEQYF. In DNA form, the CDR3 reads TGTGCCAGCAGACAAGGGGCGACCTACGAGCAGTACTTC.